This paragraph reports one T cell receptor (beta chain). Followed over time, Seattle patients had been enrolled while infection was active. Per the original data handling: Amplification from reference gene primers served as the basis for estimated nucleated cell counts. This table comes from immunoSEQ multiplex PCR, and its TCRdb copy is limited to in-frame clones, with some not included. V, J and clone size are taken as reported in that table, and D and trimming were inferred from the DNA itself. The sample consists of tens of thousands of clones, over 75% of them appearing once. The germline V and J ends were trimmed by 4 bases and 3 bases, with 9 bases remaining between them. CDR3 length: 13 amino acids. Germline CDR1 reads SQVTM; CDR2 reads ANQGSEA. The data originate from a study of blood T cell repertoires in COVID-19. Study in general: Italy, Spain and the United States were the sources of the convalescent and acute COVID-19 samples. PBMCs, B-cell-depleted T cells, or T cells were the source of the cDNA or gDNA that made up the material.

This TCR derives from a woman in her sixties or seventies with COVID-19, enrolled during active disease. The chain links TRBV29-1 to TRBJ2-2, with a tentative D call TRBD1 (6 bases). The sequenced sample was peripheral blood. The CDR3 region is CSVVRGDTGELFF. The CDR3 nucleotides are TGCAGCGTTGTCAGGGGTGACACCGGGGAGCTGTTTTTT.